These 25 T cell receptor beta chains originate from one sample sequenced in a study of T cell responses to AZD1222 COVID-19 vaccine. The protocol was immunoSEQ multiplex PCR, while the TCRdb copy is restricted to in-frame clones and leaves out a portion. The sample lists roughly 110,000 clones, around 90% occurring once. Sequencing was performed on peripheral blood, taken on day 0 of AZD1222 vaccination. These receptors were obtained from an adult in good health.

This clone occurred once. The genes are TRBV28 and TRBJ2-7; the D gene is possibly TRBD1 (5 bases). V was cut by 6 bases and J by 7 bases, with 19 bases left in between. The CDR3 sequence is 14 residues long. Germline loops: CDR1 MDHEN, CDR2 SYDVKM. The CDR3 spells CASSRTPRSWEQYF. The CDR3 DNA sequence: TGTGCCAGCAGCAGGACACCCCGGAGTTGGGAGCAGTACTTC. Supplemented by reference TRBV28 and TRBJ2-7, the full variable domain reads DVKVTQSSRYLVKRTGEKVFLECVQDMDHENMFWYRQDPGLGLRLIYFSYDVKMKEKGDIPEGYSVSREKKERFSLILESASTNQTSMYLCASSRTPRSWEQYFGPGTRLTVT.

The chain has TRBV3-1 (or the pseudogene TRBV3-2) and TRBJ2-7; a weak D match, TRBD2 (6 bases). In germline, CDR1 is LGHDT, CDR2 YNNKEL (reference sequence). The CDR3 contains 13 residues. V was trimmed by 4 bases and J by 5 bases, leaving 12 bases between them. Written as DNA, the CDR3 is TGTGCCAGCAGCCTAACGGGACTGAACGAGCAGTACTTC. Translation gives CASSLTGLNEQYF.

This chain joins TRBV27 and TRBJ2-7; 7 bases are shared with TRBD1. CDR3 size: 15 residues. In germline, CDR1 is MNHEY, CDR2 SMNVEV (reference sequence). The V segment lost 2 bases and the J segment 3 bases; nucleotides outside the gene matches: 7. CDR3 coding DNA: TGTGCCAGCAGTTTAAAGGGGGCAGAACTCTACGAGCAGTACTTC. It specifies CASSLKGAELYEQYF.

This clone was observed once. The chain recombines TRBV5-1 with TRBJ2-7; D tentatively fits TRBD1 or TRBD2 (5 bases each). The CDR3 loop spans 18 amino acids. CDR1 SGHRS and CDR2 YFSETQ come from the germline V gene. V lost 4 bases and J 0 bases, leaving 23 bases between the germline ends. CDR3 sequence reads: CASSEGTFAPRTSYEQYF. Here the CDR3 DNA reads TGCGCCAGCAGCGAAGGGACGTTTGCTCCGAGGACCTCCTACGAGCAGTACTTC.

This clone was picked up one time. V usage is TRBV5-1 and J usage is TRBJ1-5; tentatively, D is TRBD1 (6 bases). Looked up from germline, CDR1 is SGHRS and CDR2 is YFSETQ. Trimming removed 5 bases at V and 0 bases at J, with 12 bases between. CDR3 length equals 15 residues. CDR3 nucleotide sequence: TGCGCCAGCAGTTGGGGGACAAGTAGCAATCAGCCCCAGCATTTT. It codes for CASSWGTSSNQPQHF.

The CDR3 DNA follows: TGTGCCAGTACCACTTGGGCAGTCGGTCAGCCCCAGCATTTT. This codes for CASTTWAVGQPQHF. The chain links TRBV19 to TRBJ1-5; no clear D. This CDR3 spans 14 amino acids. The germline gives CDR1 LNHDA, CDR2 SQIVND (reference sequence). Trimming left V 7 bases short and J 6 bases short, with 16 bases between.

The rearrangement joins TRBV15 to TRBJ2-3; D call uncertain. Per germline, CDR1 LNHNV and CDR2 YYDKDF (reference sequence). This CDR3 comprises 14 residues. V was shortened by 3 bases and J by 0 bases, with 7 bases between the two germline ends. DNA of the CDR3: TGTGCCACCAGCAGTACGGCTAGCACAGATACGCAGTATTTT. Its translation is CATSSTASTDTQYF.

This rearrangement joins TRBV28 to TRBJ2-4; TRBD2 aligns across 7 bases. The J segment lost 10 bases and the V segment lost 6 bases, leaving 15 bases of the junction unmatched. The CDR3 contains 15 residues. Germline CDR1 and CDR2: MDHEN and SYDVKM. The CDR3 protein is CASSPPQRGPSIQYF. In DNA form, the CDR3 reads TGTGCCAGCAGCCCCCCCCAGCGGGGACCGTCGATTCAGTACTTC.

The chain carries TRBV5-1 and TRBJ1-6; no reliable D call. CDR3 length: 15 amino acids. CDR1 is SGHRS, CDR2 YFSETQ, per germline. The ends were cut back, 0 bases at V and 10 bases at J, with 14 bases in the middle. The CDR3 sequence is CASSLDGVHRSPLHF. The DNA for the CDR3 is TGCGCCAGCAGCTTGGACGGGGTCCACCGGTCACCCCTCCACTTT.

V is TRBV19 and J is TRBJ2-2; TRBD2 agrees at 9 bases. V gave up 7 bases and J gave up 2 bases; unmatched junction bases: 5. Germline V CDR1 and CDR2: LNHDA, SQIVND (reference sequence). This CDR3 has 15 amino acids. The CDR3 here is CASTTLAGNTGELFF. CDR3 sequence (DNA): TGTGCCAGTACTACCCTAGCGGGAAACACCGGGGAGCTGTTTTTT.

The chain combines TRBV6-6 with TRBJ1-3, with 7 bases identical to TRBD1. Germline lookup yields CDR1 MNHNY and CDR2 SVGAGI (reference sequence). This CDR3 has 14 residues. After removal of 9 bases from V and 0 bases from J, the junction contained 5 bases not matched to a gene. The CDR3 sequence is CASSRQGSGNTIYF. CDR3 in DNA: TGTGCCAGTAGCCGACAGGGCTCTGGAAACACCATATATTTT.

The CDR3 region is CASSHSGSYYEQYF. CDR3 nucleotides: TGTGCCAGCAGCCACAGCGGGTCATACTACGAGCAGTACTTC. V usage is TRBV4-2 and J usage is TRBJ2-7; D is possibly TRBD2 (6 bases). Trimming removed 3 bases at V and 3 bases at J, with 12 bases between. Germline lookup yields CDR1 LGHNA and CDR2 YNFKEQ. The CDR3 length is 14 residues.

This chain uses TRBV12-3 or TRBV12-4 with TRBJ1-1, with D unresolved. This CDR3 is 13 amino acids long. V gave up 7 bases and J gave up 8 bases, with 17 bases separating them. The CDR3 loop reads CASTESLASEAFF. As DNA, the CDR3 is TGTGCCAGCACCGAGAGCTTGGCTTCAGAAGCTTTCTTT.

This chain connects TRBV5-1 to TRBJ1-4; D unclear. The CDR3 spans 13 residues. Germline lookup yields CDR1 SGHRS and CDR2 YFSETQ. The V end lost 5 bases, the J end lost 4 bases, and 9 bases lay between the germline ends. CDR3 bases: TGCGCCAGCAGTCTTCGGATTAATGAAAAACTGTTTTTT. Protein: CASSLRINEKLFF.

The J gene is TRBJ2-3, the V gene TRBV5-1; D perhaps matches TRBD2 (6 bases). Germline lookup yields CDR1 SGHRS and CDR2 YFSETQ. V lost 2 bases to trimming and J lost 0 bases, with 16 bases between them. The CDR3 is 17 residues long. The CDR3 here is CASSFAILATSTDTQYF. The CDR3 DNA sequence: TGCGCCAGCAGCTTCGCGATCCTAGCGACTAGCACAGATACGCAGTATTTT.

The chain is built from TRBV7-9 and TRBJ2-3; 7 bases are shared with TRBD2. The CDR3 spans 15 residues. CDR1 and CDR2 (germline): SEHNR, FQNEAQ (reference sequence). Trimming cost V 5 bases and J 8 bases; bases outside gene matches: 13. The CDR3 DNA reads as TGTGCCAGCAGCCCAGTTGGCGGGAGTTTTCTTACGCAGTATTTT. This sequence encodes CASSPVGGSFLTQYF.

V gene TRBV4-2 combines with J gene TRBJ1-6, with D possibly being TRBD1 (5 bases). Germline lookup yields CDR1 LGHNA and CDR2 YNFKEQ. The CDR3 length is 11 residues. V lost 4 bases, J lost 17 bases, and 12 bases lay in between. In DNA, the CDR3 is TGTGCCAGCAGCCCGGGGCCCTCAATCCACTTT. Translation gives CASSPGPSIHF.

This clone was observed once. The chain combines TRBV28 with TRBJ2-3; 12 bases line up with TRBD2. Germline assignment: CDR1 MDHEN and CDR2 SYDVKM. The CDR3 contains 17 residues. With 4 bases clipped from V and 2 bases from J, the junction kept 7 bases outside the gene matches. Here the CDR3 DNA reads TGTGCCAGCAGTTCGCCGACTAGCGGGAGTTCCACAGATACGCAGTATTTT. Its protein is CASSSPTSGSSTDTQYF.

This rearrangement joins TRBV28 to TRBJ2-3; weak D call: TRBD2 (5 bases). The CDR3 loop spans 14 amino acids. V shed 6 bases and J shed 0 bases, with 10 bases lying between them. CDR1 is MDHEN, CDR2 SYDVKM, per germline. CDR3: CASRTGISTDTQYF. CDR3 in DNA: TGTGCCAGCAGGACCGGGATCAGCACAGATACGCAGTATTTT.

CDR3 sequence reads: CASSFRGKETQYF. The CDR3 nucleotides read TGTGCCAGCAGTTTTAGAGGAAAAGAGACCCAGTACTTC. The chain uses TRBV27 and TRBJ2-5; D gene uncertain. V lost 3 bases, J lost 3 bases, and 8 bases lay in between. The CDR3 is 13 amino acids. CDR1 is MNHEY, CDR2 SMNVEV, per germline (reference sequence).

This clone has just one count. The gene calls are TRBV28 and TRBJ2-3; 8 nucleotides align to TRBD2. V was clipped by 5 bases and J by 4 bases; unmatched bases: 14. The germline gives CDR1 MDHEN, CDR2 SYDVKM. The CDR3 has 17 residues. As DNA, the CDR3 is TGTGCCAGCAGTCCTCGACTAGCGCGCCTTTTCCCAGATACGCAGTATTTT. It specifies CASSPRLARLFPDTQYF.

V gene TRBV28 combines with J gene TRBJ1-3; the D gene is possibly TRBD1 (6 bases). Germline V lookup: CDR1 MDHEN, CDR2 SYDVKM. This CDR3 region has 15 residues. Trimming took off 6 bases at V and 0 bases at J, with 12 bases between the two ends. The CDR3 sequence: CASRPRDNSGNTIYF. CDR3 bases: TGTGCCAGCAGACCGCGGGACAACTCTGGAAACACCATATATTTT.

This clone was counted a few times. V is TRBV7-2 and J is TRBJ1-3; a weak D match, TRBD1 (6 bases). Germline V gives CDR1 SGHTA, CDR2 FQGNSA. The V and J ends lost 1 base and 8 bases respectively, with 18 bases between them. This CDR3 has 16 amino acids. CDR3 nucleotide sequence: TGTGCCAGCAGCTTAGAGGGAGGGGGAAATTATTACACCATATATTTT. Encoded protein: CASSLEGGGNYYTIYF.

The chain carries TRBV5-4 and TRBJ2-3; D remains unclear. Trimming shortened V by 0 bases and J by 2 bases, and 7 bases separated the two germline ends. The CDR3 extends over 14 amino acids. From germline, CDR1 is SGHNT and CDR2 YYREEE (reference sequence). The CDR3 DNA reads TGTGCCAGCAGCTTGGTATCTTTCACAGATACGCAGTATTTT. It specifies CASSLVSFTDTQYF.

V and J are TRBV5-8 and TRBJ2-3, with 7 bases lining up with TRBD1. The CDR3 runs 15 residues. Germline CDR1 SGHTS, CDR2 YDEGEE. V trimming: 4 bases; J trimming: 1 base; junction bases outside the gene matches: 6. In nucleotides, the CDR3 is TGTGCCAGCAGCCTACAGGGGAAGGGCACAGATACGCAGTATTTT. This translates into CASSLQGKGTDTQYF.